The 13 T cell receptor beta chains below come from one sample, sequenced in a study of blood T cell repertoires in COVID-19. Produced via immunoSEQ multiplex PCR; TCRdb's table is partial and in-frame only. The table has approximately 160,000 clones, 84% seen once. The sequenced sample consisted of PBMCs or T cells enriched from blood (not recorded which). Receptors originate from a woman aged 50 to 65 who had recovered from COVID-19.

This chain links TRBV7-9 with TRBJ2-3; D is possibly TRBD2 (5 bases). The CDR3 runs to 16 residues. Germline V lookup: CDR1 SEHNR, CDR2 FQNEAQ (reference sequence). Trimming cost V 5 bases and J 5 bases, with 20 bases left between them. CDR3 sequence (DNA): TGTGCCAGCAGCGGGAGCAGGCTAGGCCGTGAAGATACGCAGTATTTT. It yields the protein CASSGSRLGREDTQYF.

The J gene is TRBJ2-1, the V gene TRBV5-8; 9 positions agree with TRBD2. Germline trimming cut 9 bases from V and 6 bases from J; bases unmatched to any gene: 10. Germline V lookup: CDR1 SGHTS, CDR2 YDEGEE. There are 14 residues in the CDR3. Written as DNA, the CDR3 is TGTGCCATCGGCCGGGGCGGGGGGGGCAATGAGCAGTTCTTC. Its translation is CAIGRGGGGNEQFF.

This chain connects TRBV25-1 to TRBJ2-5, with 9 positions matching TRBD2. The V gene's germline CDR1 is MGHDK and CDR2 SYGVNS. This CDR3 spans 15 amino acids. Losses at the gene ends were 8 bases for V and 4 bases for J; bases not matched to a gene: 11. The CDR3 region is CASGPSGTGTETQYF. The DNA of the CDR3 is TGTGCCAGCGGCCCTAGCGGGACTGGTACAGAGACCCAGTACTTC.

This chain uses TRBV3-1 (or the pseudogene TRBV3-2) with TRBJ1-5, with unresolved D. V was trimmed by 0 bases and J by 6 bases, leaving 6 bases between them. Germline CDR1 LGHDT, CDR2 YNNKEL (reference sequence). This CDR3 contains 13 residues. This CDR3 is CASSQEWAQPQHF. The CDR3 DNA follows: TGTGCCAGCAGCCAAGAATGGGCTCAGCCCCAGCATTTT.

The V call is TRBV11-2, the J call TRBJ2-3, with a weak D call TRBD2 (5 bases). Trimming stripped 1 base from V and 3 bases from J, with 8 bases between. Germline V lookup: CDR1 SGHAT, CDR2 FQNNGV. The CDR3 has 14 amino acids. This chain's CDR3 is CASSLVRGTDTQYF. CDR3 bases: TGTGCCAGCAGCTTAGTTCGGGGAACAGATACGCAGTATTTT.

V gene TRBV7-8 combines with J gene TRBJ2-7, with a possible D match to TRBD2 (5 bases). Trimming took off 2 bases at V and 2 bases at J, with 13 bases between the two ends. The CDR3 is 15 residues long. The germline V gene encodes CDR1 SGHVS and CDR2 FQNEAQ. Written as DNA, the CDR3 is TGTGCCAGCAGCTTATATTTGACGGGGACCTACGAGCAGTACTTC. This translates into CASSLYLTGTYEQYF.

The genes are TRBV5-5 and TRBJ2-1; 12 bases match TRBD2. V shed 4 bases and J 0 bases; nucleotides not matched to a gene: 11. Germline CDR1 and CDR2: SGHKS and YYEKEE (reference sequence). The CDR3 runs to 19 residues. The CDR3 reads CASSLRLAGVTSSYNEQFF. Written as DNA, the CDR3 is TGTGCCAGCAGCCTACGACTAGCGGGAGTGACGAGCTCCTACAATGAGCAGTTCTTC.

The chain has TRBV3-1 (or the pseudogene TRBV3-2) and TRBJ2-7; TRBD1 matches 8 bases. The V gene end was trimmed by 9 bases and the J gene end by 0 bases; junction bases not matched to a gene: 7. Germline V gene data show CDR1 as LGHDT and CDR2 as YNNKEL (reference sequence). CDR3 size: 14 residues. The CDR3 sequence: CARTPGQASYEQYF. CDR3 DNA: TGTGCCAGAACACCGGGACAGGCCTCCTACGAGCAGTACTTC.

The chain has TRBV3-1 (or the pseudogene TRBV3-2) and TRBJ2-1; D might be TRBD1 (6 bases). Germline CDR1 reads LGHDT; CDR2 reads YNNKEL (reference sequence). CDR3 size: 16 residues. V was shortened by 3 bases and J by 6 bases, with 18 bases between the two germline ends. The CDR3 DNA reads TGTGCCAGCAGCCACACCCCACAGGGAAGGGGCAATGAGCAGTTCTTC. Residues: CASSHTPQGRGNEQFF.

This rearrangement joins TRBV3-1 (or the pseudogene TRBV3-2) to TRBJ1-1; TRBD1 might be the D (5 bases). The V gene's germline CDR1 is LGHDT and CDR2 YNNKEL (reference sequence). The CDR3 spans 15 residues. V was trimmed by 4 bases and J by 5 bases, leaving 17 bases between them. Written as DNA, the CDR3 is TGTGCCAGCAGCCCACCAGGGTGGGGGGGAACTGAAGCTTTCTTT. It translates to CASSPPGWGGTEAFF.

The genes are TRBV3-1 (or the pseudogene TRBV3-2) and TRBJ2-7; TRBD2 matches at 9 bases. Germline assignment: CDR1 LGHDT and CDR2 YNNKEL (reference sequence). Trimming cost V 2 bases and J 6 bases; bases outside gene matches: 5. This CDR3 comprises 14 residues. In DNA form, the CDR3 reads TGTGCCAGCAGCCAAAGGGGACTAGCCCTCGAGCAGTACTTC. This sequence encodes CASSQRGLALEQYF.

This sequence joins TRBV9 and TRBJ1-6; 7 nucleotides align to TRBD1. V shed 4 bases, J shed 11 bases, and the junction held 12 bases outside the gene matches. The germline gives CDR1 SGDLS, CDR2 YYNGEE. The CDR3 covers 15 residues. The CDR3 loop reads CASSSRDSPGTPLHF. The CDR3 bases are TGTGCCAGCAGCTCCCGGGACAGCCCAGGGACACCCCTCCACTTT.

This sequence joins TRBV14 and TRBJ2-3; 8 bases are shared with TRBD1. Per the germline V gene, CDR1 is SGHDN and CDR2 is FVKESK. This CDR3 is 19 amino acids long. V trimming: 2 bases; J trimming: 3 bases; junction bases outside the gene matches: 16. CDR3 nucleotide sequence: TGTGCCAGCAGCCAAAACGGACAGGGTGTACGGACCAGAACAGATACGCAGTATTTT. Translated: CASSQNGQGVRTRTDTQYF. Drawing the rest from reference TRBV14 and TRBJ2-3, the complete variable domain is EAGVTQFPSHSVIEKGQTVTLRCDPISGHDNLYWYRRVMGKEIKFLLHFVKESKQDESGMPNNRFLAERTGGTYSTLKVQPAELEDSGVYFCASSQNGQGVRTRTDTQYFGPGTRLTVL.